Presented here are 32 T cell receptor beta chains from one specimen sequenced in a study of type 1 regulatory T cells (dated by TCRdb to the early 2020s). For these receptors, no antigen is known. TCRdb names Illumina MiSeq as the instrument used. Through fastp at Q25 and MiXCR, TCRdb rebuilt clones from the public reads, retaining in-frame beta chains. Merged by CDR3 protein, the rows form single entries marked with the most common genes and DNA. Here the sample has some 20,000 distinct CDR3 sequences; around half occur a single time. The ten largest clones add up to roughly 5.2% of the sample. The sequenced material came from cultured T cells, either the whole culture or a sorted T cell fraction (not recorded which). All receptors derive from a human donor in good health.

The J gene is TRBJ1-6, the V gene TRBV7-9; 9 bases map to TRBD1. There are 18 residues in the CDR3. Germline V gene lookup returns CDR1 SEHNR and CDR2 FQNEAQ (reference sequence). V shed 4 bases, J shed 5 bases, and the junction held 12 bases outside the gene matches. The CDR3 DNA reads TGTGCCAGCAGCTCCGGGCCCGGGACAGGGAGCAATAATTCACCCCTCCACTTT. Protein sequence: CASSSGPGTGSNNSPLHF.

The chain combines TRBV7-2 with TRBJ1-2; 7 nucleotides align to TRBD1. With 1 base clipped from V and 5 bases from J, the junction kept 7 bases outside the gene matches. This CDR3 contains 15 residues. Germline CDR1 is SGHTA and CDR2 is FQGNSA. This chain's CDR3 is CASSLDDRVGYGYTF. Here the CDR3 DNA reads TGTGCCAGCAGCTTAGACGACAGGGTAGGGTATGGCTACACCTTC. Full variable domain (remainder filled in from reference TRBV7-2 and TRBJ1-2): GAGVSQSPSNKVTEKGKDVELRCDPISGHTALYWYRQSLGQGLEFLIYFQGNSAPDKSGLPSDRFSAERTGGSVSTLTIQRTQQEDSAVYLCASSLDDRVGYGYTFGSGTRLTVV.

Ten or more counts support this clonotype. This rearrangement joins TRBV20-1 to TRBJ2-7; TRBD2 is a possible D gene (6 bases). This CDR3 region has 14 residues. Trimming pared 2 bases from V and 5 bases from J, leaving 16 bases between. Germline CDR1 is DFQATT and CDR2 is SNEGSKA (reference sequence). The DNA for the CDR3 is TGCAGTGCTAGATGGGCTAGGACTACTAACGAGCAGTACTTC. It codes for CSARWARTTNEQYF.

Concerning this clonotype: A single base separates this from a much larger clone, so it may be a read error. The chain has TRBV6-5 and TRBJ2-1; no clear D gene. The CDR3 spans 14 residues. CDR1 and CDR2 from the germline V gene are MNHEY and SVGAGI. CDR3 nucleotide sequence: TGTGCCAGCCGTTACTCGAGTTTTGGGAATGAGCAGTTCTTC. This gives the protein CASRYSSFGNEQFF.

By proportion, this clonotype is medium-sized. V and J are TRBV12-3 or TRBV12-4 and TRBJ2-3; D might be TRBD2 (6 bases). The length of the CDR3 is 16 residues. Between the trimmed V and J ends, which lost 3 bases and 1 base, there was a span of 14 bases. CDR3 sequence: CASSLLAGTRTDTQYF. The CDR3 DNA reads as TGTGCCAGCAGTTTGCTGGCGGGGACTCGCACAGATACGCAGTATTTT.

By share, this clonotype counts as medium-sized (0.01 to 0.1%). The chain employs TRBV5-1 and TRBJ2-3; maybe TRBD2 (6 bases). Trimming took off 0 bases at V and 7 bases at J, with 18 bases between the two ends. The CDR3 sequence is 16 residues long. Germline lookup yields CDR1 SGHRS and CDR2 YFSETQ. Written as DNA, the CDR3 is TGCGCCAGCAGCTTGGCCGGGAGCGGTCCGCAGAATACGCAGTATTTT. It yields the protein CASSLAGSGPQNTQYF.

The rearrangement links TRBV20-1 to TRBJ2-3; D unresolved. Germline loops: CDR1 DFQATT, CDR2 SNEGSKA (reference sequence). The V end lost 5 bases, the J end lost 5 bases, and 32 bases lay between the germline ends. The CDR3 is made up of 19 amino acids. The CDR3 bases are TGCAGTGCTCGCAAGAACCGGGCCTCCCTTGGGTTAGTTGGAGATACGCAGTATTTT. Translation: CSARKNRASLGLVGDTQYF.

This clonotype was recorded a few times. The J gene is TRBJ1-1, the V gene TRBV6-2 or TRBV6-3; D might be TRBD1 (5 bases). Trimming cost V 5 bases and J 1 base, with 14 bases left between them. From germline, CDR1 is MNHEY and CDR2 SVGEGT. The CDR3 length is 15 residues. The CDR3 loop is CASSPGWGGNTEAFF. The CDR3 region has the DNA TGTGCCAGCAGTCCCGGTTGGGGGGGGAACACTGAAGCTTTCTTT.

This clonotype was observed a few times. The chain combines TRBV6-6 with TRBJ1-3; 7 nucleotides align to TRBD1. Losses at the gene ends were 2 bases for V and 0 bases for J; bases not matched to a gene: 4. From germline, CDR1 is MNHNY and CDR2 SVGAGI (reference sequence). CDR3 length: 16 residues. For the CDR3, the DNA is TGTGCCAGCAGTTACGCGGGGACAGACTCTGGAAACACCATATATTTT. Its translation is CASSYAGTDSGNTIYF.

This clonotype was observed a handful of times. The chain uses TRBV19 and TRBJ2-6; D ambiguous. The V gene lost 3 bases and the J gene lost 0 bases, with 6 bases spanning the gap. The CDR3 contains 15 residues. The germline gives CDR1 LNHDA, CDR2 SQIVND (reference sequence). In DNA, the CDR3 is TGTGCCAGTAGTATTAAGATCTCTGGGGCCAACGTCCTGACTTTC. Its protein product is CASSIKISGANVLTF.

The chain carries TRBV19 and TRBJ1-3; TRBD1 is a possible D gene (5 bases). V was clipped by 3 bases and J by 4 bases, with 10 bases between them. Per germline, CDR1 LNHDA and CDR2 SQIVND (reference sequence). The CDR3 loop spans 14 amino acids. CDR3 nucleotides: TGTGCCAGTAGTATCCAAGGGGCGGGAAACACCATATATTTT. Encoded protein: CASSIQGAGNTIYF.

The chain uses TRBV5-1 and TRBJ1-6, with D tentatively TRBD1 (6 bases). Germline CDR1 SGHRS, CDR2 YFSETQ. V was pared by 1 base and J by 7 bases, with 12 bases between. The CDR3 runs 15 residues. This CDR3 is CASSLTGRENSPLHF. In nucleotides, the CDR3 is TGCGCCAGCAGCTTGACAGGGCGAGAGAATTCACCCCTCCACTTT.

In this sample, this clonotype is medium-sized. This chain connects TRBV7-9 to TRBJ1-1; D gene uncertain. CDR3 length: 14 amino acids. Germline assignment: CDR1 SEHNR and CDR2 FQNEAQ (reference sequence). Trimming pared 5 bases from V and 1 base from J, leaving 11 bases between. CDR3 residues: CASSRERGNTEAFF. CDR3 bases: TGTGCCAGCAGCCGAGAAAGAGGGAACACTGAAGCTTTCTTT.

As for this clonotype: Its ends do not fully match the called genes, so a read error is possible. The gene calls are TRBV7-9 and TRBJ1-2, with a weak D call TRBD1 (6 bases). CDR3 length: 15 residues. CDR1 and CDR2 (germline): SEHNR, FQNEAQ (reference sequence). Here the CDR3 reads CASSLIPTGAVGYAF. CDR3 DNA sequence: TGTGCCAGCAGCTTAATCCCCACGGGGGCGGTCGGCTACGCCTTC.

CDR3: CATSEPGTSDQETQYF. The CDR3 DNA is TGTGCCACCAGTGAACCCGGGACTAGCGACCAAGAGACCCAGTACTTC. This chain connects TRBV24-1 to TRBJ2-5; TRBD2 matches at 10 bases. CDR1 and CDR2 (germline): KGHDR, SFDVKD. The CDR3 runs to 16 residues. V trimming: 4 bases; J trimming: 0 bases; junction bases outside the gene matches: 4.

J is TRBJ2-5 and V is TRBV24-1, with D possibly matching TRBD1 (5 bases). CDR3 size: 16 residues. The V and J ends lost 5 bases and 2 bases respectively, with 17 bases between them. Germline V gives CDR1 KGHDR, CDR2 SFDVKD. CDR3 residues: CATSVGQGKRQETQYF. In nucleotides, the CDR3 is TGTGCCACCAGTGTCGGCCAGGGTAAGAGACAAGAGACCCAGTACTTC.

This clonotype has only one observation. The chain uses TRBV5-1 and TRBJ1-1, with D hard to call. The CDR3 has 15 residues. The V gene's germline CDR1 is SGHRS and CDR2 YFSETQ. V shed 0 bases and J shed 1 base, with 10 bases lying between them. Here the CDR3 DNA reads TGCGCCAGCAGCTTGGGGGTGGCCCCGAACACTGAAGCTTTCTTT. This gives the protein CASSLGVAPNTEAFF.

A few counts support this clonotype. V usage is TRBV20-1 and J usage is TRBJ2-7; unclear D gene. The CDR3 extends over 13 amino acids. V dropped 3 bases and J dropped 0 bases, with 9 bases sitting between them. CDR1 DFQATT and CDR2 SNEGSKA come from the germline V gene (reference sequence). The CDR3 region has the DNA TGCAGTGCTAGTGCCCTACCCTCCTACGAGCAGTACTTC. This encodes CSASALPSYEQYF.

This clonotype is categorized as medium-sized (0.01 to 0.1%). The chain links TRBV11-2 to TRBJ1-2; D uncertain. Germline V gene sequence: CDR1 SGHAT, CDR2 FQNNGV. Trimming removed 2 bases at V and 7 bases at J, with 14 bases between. The CDR3 is made up of 14 amino acids. The CDR3 coding sequence is TGTGCCAGCAGCTTAACGGGGTCCCTTGGTGGCTACACCTTC. Its protein product is CASSLTGSLGGYTF. Full variable domain (outside the CDR3, taken from reference TRBV11-2 and TRBJ1-2): EAGVAQSPRYKIIEKRQSVAFWCNPISGHATLYWYQQILGQGPKLLIQFQNNGVVDDSQLPKDRFSAERLKGVDSTLKIQPAKLEDSAVYLCASSLTGSLGGYTFGSGTRLTVV.

This sequence joins TRBV18 and TRBJ1-1; D gene unclear. V gave up 3 bases and J gave up 1 base, with 6 bases separating them. The CDR3 totals 13 residues. CDR1 KGHSH and CDR2 LQKENI come from the germline V gene. CDR3 residues: CASSPGPNTEAFF. The CDR3 DNA reads TGTGCCAGCTCACCCGGACCGAACACTGAAGCTTTCTTT.

This clonotype appeared many times. V and J are TRBV6-6 and TRBJ2-7; perhaps D is TRBD1 or TRBD2 (5 bases each). Between the trimmed V and J ends, which lost 6 bases and 6 bases, there was a span of 15 bases. The CDR3 contains 13 residues. CDR1 MNHNY and CDR2 SVGAGI come from the germline V gene (reference sequence). The DNA of the CDR3 is TGTGCCAGCAGGGGACGGCCGCCTTTCGAGCAGTACTTC. Amino acids: CASRGRPPFEQYF.

This clonotype has only a few counts. The rearrangement links TRBV12-3 or TRBV12-4 to TRBJ1-2; D gene unclear. This CDR3 region has 14 residues. V was shortened by 3 bases and J by 5 bases, with 13 bases between the two germline ends. The CDR3 nucleotides are TGTGCCAGCAGTTTCCAAAGTGGTTTTTATGGCTACACCTTC. Protein sequence: CASSFQSGFYGYTF.

This rearrangement joins TRBV28 to TRBJ1-2, with D possibly being TRBD1 (5 bases). V lost 8 bases to trimming and J lost 8 bases, with 24 bases between them. The CDR3 sequence is 15 residues long. In germline, CDR1 is MDHEN, CDR2 SYDVKM. Written as DNA, the CDR3 is TGTGCCAGCGGTCTTTCGGGACTCATCCCGGCCGGCTACACCTTC. Its protein product is CASGLSGLIPAGYTF.

In this sample, this clonotype is medium-sized. The V gene is TRBV5-1, the J gene TRBJ2-2; 9 positions agree with TRBD1. The CDR3 is 15 amino acids. V shed 5 bases and J 5 bases; nucleotides not matched to a gene: 7. Germline assignment: CDR1 SGHRS and CDR2 YFSETQ. In DNA form, the CDR3 reads TGCGCCAGCAGGCGAGGGACAGGGCGGACCGGGGAGCTGTTTTTT. The encoded protein is CASRRGTGRTGELFF. Looking up the rest from reference TRBV5-1 and TRBJ2-2 gives the full variable domain: KAGVTQTPRYLIKTRGQQVTLSCSPISGHRSVSWYQQTPGQGLQFLFEYFSETQRNKGNFPGRFSGRQFSNSRSEMNVSTLELGDSALYLCASRRGTGRTGELFFGEGSRLTVL.

Only a few counts were recorded for this clonotype. The chain joins TRBV20-1 to TRBJ1-5; D not resolved. The germline V gene encodes CDR1 DFQATT and CDR2 SNEGSKA (reference sequence). The CDR3 sequence is 13 residues long. Trimming removed 2 bases from V and 8 bases from J, with 13 bases in between. Here the CDR3 reads CSARSQPGEPQHF. DNA of the CDR3: TGCAGTGCTAGAAGTCAGCCCGGGGAGCCCCAGCATTTT.

Within the sample, this clonotype is medium-sized. The chain combines TRBV2 with TRBJ2-7; D is possibly TRBD1 or TRBD2 (6 bases each). Germline V gene lookup returns CDR1 SNHLY and CDR2 FYNNEI. V was trimmed by 2 bases and J by 0 bases, leaving 11 bases between them. The CDR3 is 15 residues long. CDR3 sequence: CASSESGGASYEQYF. CDR3 DNA sequence: TGTGCCAGCAGTGAATCCGGGGGCGCCTCCTACGAGCAGTACTTC. Full variable domain (missing parts from reference TRBV2 and TRBJ2-7): EPEVTQTPSHQVTQMGQEVILRCVPISNHLYFYWYRQILGQKVEFLVSFYNNEISEKSEIFDDQFSVERPDGSNFTLKIRSTKLEDSAMYFCASSESGGASYEQYFGPGTRLTVT.

The chain couples TRBV9 to TRBJ1-6, with 8 bases that match TRBD1. Germline CDR1 SGDLS, CDR2 YYNGEE. This CDR3 spans 15 amino acids. Unmatched junction bases numbered 2, after V lost 3 bases and J lost 3 bases. CDR3 sequence reads: CASSETGGYNSPLHF. As DNA, the CDR3 is TGTGCCAGCAGCGAAACAGGGGGCTATAATTCACCCCTCCACTTT.

The gene calls are TRBV7-2 and TRBJ1-1, with a possible D match to TRBD1 (5 bases). Germline-derived CDR1 and CDR2 are SGHTA and FQGNSA. The CDR3 is 14 residues long. Trimming pared 2 bases from V and 4 bases from J, leaving 11 bases between. The CDR3 reads CASSLFRASTEAFF. Here the CDR3 DNA reads TGTGCCAGCAGCTTATTCAGGGCTTCCACTGAAGCTTTCTTT.

The chain joins TRBV27 to TRBJ2-3, with D perhaps TRBD2 (7 bases). Per germline, CDR1 MNHEY and CDR2 SMNVEV (reference sequence). The CDR3 totals 13 residues. Trimming took off 5 bases at V and 7 bases at J, with 13 bases between the two ends. CDR3 sequence (DNA): TGTGCCAGCAGTCACTCGGGGGGCTATACGCAGTATTTT. Translating it yields CASSHSGGYTQYF.

This clonotype turned up a few times. The gene calls are TRBV7-2 and TRBJ2-3; D is uncertain. The CDR3 length is 14 residues. CDR1 and CDR2 from the germline V gene are SGHTA and FQGNSA. V lost 0 bases to trimming and J lost 0 bases, with 4 bases between them. The CDR3 loop reads CASSLAGSTDTQYF. CDR3 coding DNA: TGTGCCAGCAGCTTAGCGGGGAGCACAGATACGCAGTATTTT.

This sequence joins TRBV20-1 and TRBJ1-3; D call uncertain. V shed 3 bases and J shed 4 bases, with 10 bases lying between them. The CDR3 contains 13 residues. Germline V CDR1 and CDR2: DFQATT, SNEGSKA (reference sequence). CDR3 DNA sequence: TGCAGTGCTAGGTGGTGGGCAGGAAACACCATATATTTT. This translates into CSARWWAGNTIYF.

The V call is TRBV7-2, the J call TRBJ2-7, with D hard to call. The CDR3 has 12 amino acids. Germline assignment: CDR1 SGHTA and CDR2 FQGNSA. V lost 1 base to trimming and J lost 4 bases, with 5 bases between them. CDR3 residues: CASSLVGYEQYF. DNA of the CDR3: TGTGCCAGCAGCTTAGTGGGGTACGAGCAGTACTTC.